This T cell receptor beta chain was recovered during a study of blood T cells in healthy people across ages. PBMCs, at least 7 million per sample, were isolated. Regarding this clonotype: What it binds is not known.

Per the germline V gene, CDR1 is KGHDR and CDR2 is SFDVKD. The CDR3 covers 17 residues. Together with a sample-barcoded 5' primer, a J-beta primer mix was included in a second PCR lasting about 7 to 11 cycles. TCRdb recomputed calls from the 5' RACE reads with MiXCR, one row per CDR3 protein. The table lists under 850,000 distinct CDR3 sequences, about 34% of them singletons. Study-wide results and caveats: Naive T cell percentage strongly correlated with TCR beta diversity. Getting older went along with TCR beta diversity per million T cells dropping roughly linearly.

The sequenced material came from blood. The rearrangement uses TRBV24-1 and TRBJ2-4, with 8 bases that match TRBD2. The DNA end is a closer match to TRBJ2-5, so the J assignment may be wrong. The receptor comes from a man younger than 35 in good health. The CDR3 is CATITTTTREAEETQYF. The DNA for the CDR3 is TGTGCCACCATCACGACTACTACGCGGGAGGCTGAAGAGACCCAGTACTTC.